This T cell receptor beta chain came from a study of shared clonotypes between healthy human individuals. The method was immunoSEQ multiplex PCR; TCRdb's version includes in-frame clones alone and lacks a portion of them. Among some 1.4 million clones listed, over 95% were seen once. V was trimmed by 1 base and J by 7 bases, leaving 14 bases between them. This CDR3 has 15 residues. CDR1 is SGHAT and CDR2 is FQNNGV in the germline V gene. CD4+ cells underwent separation, giving CD45RA+ naive and CD45RA-negative memory subsets. The chain links TRBV11-2 to TRBJ1-5; maybe TRBD1 (5 bases). This receptor was taken from a man in his thirties or forties in good health. The material sequenced was naive CD4+ T cells sorted from blood. Subset in this sample: CD45RA+ positively selected. The CDR3 sequence: CASSLGLGGRQPQHF. The CDR3 DNA follows: TGTGCCAGCAGCTTAGGCTTGGGGGGGAGACAGCCCCAGCATTTT.